This T cell receptor beta chain was observed in a study of cytomegalovirus exposure and HLA in healthy donors. Notes on the study in general: It was likely that a cluster of highly shared sequence variants was a sequencing artifact.

V shed 0 bases, J shed 0 bases, and the junction held 0 bases outside the gene matches. CDR1 KGHSH and CDR2 LQKENI come from the germline V gene. CDR3 size: 16 residues. Both 60 Vbeta primers and 13 Jbeta primers went into the PCR. Assay used: immunoSEQ multiplex PCR; TCRdb lists only in-frame clones, some missing. The sample lists about 200,000 clones, more than 60% occurring once. In its sample, this clone was seen once. Its specificity is not known. Sequencing used PBMCs. The V gene is TRBV18, the J gene TRBJ2-7; the match to TRBD2 covers 12 bases. The sequence was collected from a man aged 50 or older in good health and CMV-seronegative. The DNA for the CDR3 is TGTGCCAGCTCACCACCGGGACTAGCGGGCTCCTACGAGCAGTACTTC. Its protein is CASSPPGLAGSYEQYF.